This T cell receptor (beta chain) was recorded in a study of blood T cells in healthy people across ages. Overall study results and limits: Whereas aged donors had fewer naive CD4+ cells, long-lived donors had more of them and higher diversity. Diversity estimates drawn from one million T cells were deemed underestimates.

This clonotype was counted ten times or more. Its antigen is currently unknown. Germline V gene data show CDR1 as KGHSH and CDR2 as LQKENI. The CDR3 is 13 amino acids. V gave up 1 base and J gave up 4 bases, with 5 bases separating them. The authors ran a second PCR of 7 to 11 cycles using a sample-barcoded 5' primer and a J-beta primer mix. All samples gave at least 2.5 million CDR3-containing paired-end reads. MiXCR, run by TCRdb on the 5' RACE reads, gives a single entry per CDR3 protein. The profile covers roughly 1,300,000 distinct CDR3 sequences, with around 59% appearing a single time and 6.5% to 8% taken by the ten largest.

The V gene is TRBV18, the J gene TRBJ1-5; D may be TRBD1 (5 bases). The sequenced sample consisted of blood. This receptor was taken from a young man in good health. This CDR3 is CASSPQGNQPQHF. Written as DNA, the CDR3 is TGTGCCAGCTCACCACAGGGGAATCAGCCCCAGCATTTT.